Here is one T cell receptor (beta chain) with its context. Its antigen is currently unknown. Germline CDR1 SGHAT, CDR2 FQNNGV. J gave up 5 bases and V 2 bases, and 7 bases lay outside the gene matches. This CDR3 spans 15 amino acids. The source of the sample is a study of shared clonotypes between healthy human individuals. Points from the study as a whole: Compared with clonotypes that all four donors shared, non-shared clonotypes had lower generation probabilities.

The material for each subset, its genomic DNA, was split evenly across several immunoSEQ plates. Some clones are missing from TCRdb's copy, which holds only in-frame ones; the method was immunoSEQ multiplex PCR. The sample yields about 870,000 clones, around 93% seen once. Selected positively for CCR7 and CD45RO-negative, naive CD8 cells excluded terminally differentiated effector memory CD45RA+ cells. The receptor was isolated from a man aged 25 to 45 in good health. The J gene is TRBJ1-1, the V gene TRBV11-2; 8 nucleotides match TRBD1. Sequencing was performed on naive CD8+ T cells sorted from blood. CDR3 amino acids: CASSLISGGNTEAFF. CDR3 bases: TGTGCCAGCAGCTTAATATCAGGGGGCAATACTGAAGCTTTCTTT.